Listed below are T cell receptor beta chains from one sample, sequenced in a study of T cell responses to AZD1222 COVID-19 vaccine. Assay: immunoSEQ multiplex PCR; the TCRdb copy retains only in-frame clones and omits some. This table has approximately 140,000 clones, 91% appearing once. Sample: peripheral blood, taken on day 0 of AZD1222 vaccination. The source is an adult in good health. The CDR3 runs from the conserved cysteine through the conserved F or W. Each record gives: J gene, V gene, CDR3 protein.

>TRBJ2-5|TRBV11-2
CASSYQTRSQETQYF
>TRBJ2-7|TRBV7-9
CASSLTGQDGEQYF
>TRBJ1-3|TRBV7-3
CASSRGYAGGSGNTIYF
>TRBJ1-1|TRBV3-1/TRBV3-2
CASSPQTTVNTEAFF
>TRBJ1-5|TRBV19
CASSRGAGQPQHF
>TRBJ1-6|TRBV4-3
CASSQTTTGPYNSPLHF
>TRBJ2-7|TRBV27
CASSSLREGSYEQYF
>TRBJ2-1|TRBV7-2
CASGAGAESYNEQFF
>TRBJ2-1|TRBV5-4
CASSLLAGDYNEQFF
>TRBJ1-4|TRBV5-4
CASSRGQSNEKLFF
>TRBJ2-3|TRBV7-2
CASSSGLAPGTQYF
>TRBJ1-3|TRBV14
CASGRTVGNTIYF
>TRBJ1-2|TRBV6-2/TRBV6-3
CASSSRGDGYGYTF
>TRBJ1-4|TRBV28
CASIHRGAASEKLFF
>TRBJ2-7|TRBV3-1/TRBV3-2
CASSHDRAYEQYF
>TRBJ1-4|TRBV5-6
CASSSGNNEKLFF
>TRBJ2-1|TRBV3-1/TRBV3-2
CASSQRLAGGRVNEQFF
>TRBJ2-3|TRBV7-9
CASSLGRAGGRDTQYF
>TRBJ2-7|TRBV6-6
CASSQISGEQYF
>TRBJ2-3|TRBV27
CASSFFRGRGSLTDTQYF
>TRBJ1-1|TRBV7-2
CASSLGGPPREAFF
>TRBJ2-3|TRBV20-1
CSASGKTGTDTQYF
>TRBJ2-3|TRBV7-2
CASSLVPRSTDTQYF
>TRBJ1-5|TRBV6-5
CASATGVVWQPQHF
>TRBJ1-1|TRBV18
CASSPPTGTNTEAFF
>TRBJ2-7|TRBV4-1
CASSQARRGPKGYEQYF
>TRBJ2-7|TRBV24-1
CATGGVANSYEQYF
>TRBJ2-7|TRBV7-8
CASSLVGEQYF
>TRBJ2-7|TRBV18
CASSSGTGDEQYF
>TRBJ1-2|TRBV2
CASTQDRDRGRGGYTF
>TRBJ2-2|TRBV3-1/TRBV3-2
CASSSTSTGELFF
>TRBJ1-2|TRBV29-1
CSVERVSGYTF
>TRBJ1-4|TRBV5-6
CASSLVGTGTEKLFF
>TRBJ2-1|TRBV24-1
CATSDLTGAEQFF
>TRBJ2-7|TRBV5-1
CASSLEYHTYEQYF
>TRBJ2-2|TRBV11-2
CASSPPSGTGELFF
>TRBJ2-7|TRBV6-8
CAARTSSEQYF
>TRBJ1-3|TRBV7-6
CASSLVAGGPSGNTIYF
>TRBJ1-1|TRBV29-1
CSVASGGPYTEAFF
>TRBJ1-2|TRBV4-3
CASSQVGDGIYGYTF
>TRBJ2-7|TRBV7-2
CASSPQGQGAGYEQYF
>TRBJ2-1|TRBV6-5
CASSRGLAGIHEQFF
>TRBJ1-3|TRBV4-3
CASSQDRTGGDTIYF
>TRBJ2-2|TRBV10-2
CASSGVGGETGELFF
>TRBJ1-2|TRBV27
CASSYTRQGTSTGYTF
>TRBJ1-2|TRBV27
CASSGGDRVYGYTF
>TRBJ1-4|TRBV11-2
CASSSGQGVFGEKLFF
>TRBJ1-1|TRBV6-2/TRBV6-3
CASSYSRRNTEAFF
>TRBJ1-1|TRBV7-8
CASSRRDRGEYTEAFF
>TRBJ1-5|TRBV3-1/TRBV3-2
CASSQDKQGNQPQHF
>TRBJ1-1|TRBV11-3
CASSLERTAHVERPTEAFF
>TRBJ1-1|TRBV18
CASSPENRNTEAFF
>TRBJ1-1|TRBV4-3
CASSQDHPQGGTEAFF
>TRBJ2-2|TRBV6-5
CASSLGEVTGELFF
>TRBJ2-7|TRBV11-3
CASSSNTGIYEQYF
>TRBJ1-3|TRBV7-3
CASSPHSVGLGNTIYF
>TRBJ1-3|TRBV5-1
CASASGNTIYF